These 11 T cell receptor beta chains share one sample of origin, sequenced in a study of response to subunit inactivated influenza vaccine. In TCRdb, the RT-PCR reads were re-called with MiXCR into one record per CDR3 protein. The table has more than 150,000 distinct CDR3 sequences, around 9.2% seen once. The source was non-naive T cells sorted from PBMCs, collected on the day of vaccination. The receptors derive from a man over 45 who received an inactivated influenza vaccine.

This clonotype was found many times. The V call is TRBV5-1, the J call TRBJ2-7; the D gene is possibly TRBD1 (6 bases). CDR1 and CDR2 from the germline V gene are SGHRS and YFSETQ. The CDR3 contains 13 residues. Trimming cost V 7 bases and J 2 bases, with 13 bases left between them. The CDR3 sequence: CASSPGGTYEQYF. The CDR3 DNA sequence: TGCGCCAGCTCCCCTGGGGGCACCTACGAGCAGTACTTC.

Note on this clonotype: A junction boundary mismatches the germline segment, possibly from a read error. The V and J genes are TRBV5-1 and TRBJ1-1; 9 bases are a match to TRBD1. CDR3 size: 14 residues. Germline V lookup: CDR1 SGHRS, CDR2 YFSETQ. CDR3 region: CASSLGTGNAEAFF. The CDR3 DNA follows: TGCGCCAGCAGCCTCGGGACAGGGAACGCTGAAGCTTTCTTT.

This clonotype was counted only a few times. The CDR3 protein is CASSPPSGVGTGEQYF. Here the CDR3 DNA reads TGTGCCAGCTCACCACCGTCCGGGGTAGGGACAGGGGAGCAGTACTTC. The chain employs TRBV18 and TRBJ2-7; TRBD1 matches 9 bases. V was pared by 0 bases and J by 7 bases, with 10 bases of the junction left unmatched. CDR1 and CDR2 from the germline V gene are KGHSH and LQKENI. This CDR3 contains 16 residues.

The V call is TRBV4-3, the J call TRBJ2-7; tentative D call: TRBD2 (7 bases). V lost 1 base and J lost 4, with 14 bases in between. The CDR3 is made up of 15 amino acids. The germline V gene has CDR1 LGHNA and CDR2 YSLEER. CDR3: CASSQAAGARYEQYF. The CDR3, as DNA: TGCGCCAGCAGCCAAGCTGCGGGGGCCAGATACGAGCAGTACTTC.

This clonotype was seen more than once but under ten times. The V gene is TRBV4-1, the J gene TRBJ2-1; D is undetermined. CDR1 and CDR2 from the germline V gene are MGHRA and YSYEKL. Trimming cost V 4 bases and J 7 bases, with 8 bases left between them. The CDR3 runs 12 residues. The CDR3 here is CASSRSWNEQFF. The CDR3, as DNA: TGCGCCAGCAGCCGTAGCTGGAATGAGCAGTTCTTC.

The chain uses TRBV12-3 or TRBV12-4 and TRBJ2-7, with 8 bases fitting TRBD1. Losses at the gene ends were 5 bases for V and 6 bases for J; bases not matched to a gene: 3. This CDR3 is 12 amino acids long. The CDR3 loop reads CASSGTGGEQYF. In DNA, the CDR3 is TGTGCCAGCAGTGGTACAGGGGGCGAGCAGTACTTC.

This clonotype was detected many times. This rearrangement joins TRBV15 to TRBJ2-1, with D hard to call. CDR1 and CDR2 from the germline V gene are LNHNV and YYDKDF (reference sequence). This CDR3 region has 14 residues. Trimming took 0 bases from V and 6 from J, leaving 9 bases between them. The CDR3 DNA reads TGTGCCACCAGCAGAGATCTATTGGCCAATGAGCAGTTCTTC. It is translated as CATSRDLLANEQFF.

The chain couples TRBV4-2 to TRBJ1-5; 9 bases fit TRBD1. The CDR3 is 15 residues long. Germline loops: CDR1 LGHNA, CDR2 YNFKEQ. V dropped 2 bases and J dropped 7; count of bases not matched to a gene: 6. The CDR3 DNA follows: TGTGCCAGCAGCCAACGACAGGGGGGAGACCAGCCCCAGCATTTT. As protein: CASSQRQGGDQPQHF.

The genes are TRBV7-8 and TRBJ2-3; TRBD2 aligns across 7 bases. The V gene's germline CDR1 is SGHVS and CDR2 FQNEAQ. V trimming: 3 bases; J trimming: 1 base; junction bases outside the gene matches: 1. This CDR3 comprises 14 residues. The CDR3 loop is CASSFLAGTDTQYF. CDR3 DNA: TGTGCCAGCAGCTTTCTAGCGGGCACAGATACGCAGTATTTT.

This clonotype was seen more than once but under ten times. The chain recombines TRBV5-1 with TRBJ1-4; D is ambiguous. Germline V CDR1 and CDR2: SGHRS, YFSETQ. V dropped 2 bases and J dropped 7 bases, with 12 bases sitting between them. The CDR3 length is 14 residues. DNA of the CDR3: TGCGCCAGCAGCTTAGGGCGATCGGGTGAAAAACTGTTTTTT. It yields the protein CASSLGRSGEKLFF.

The chain is built from TRBV19 and TRBJ2-1; 8 bases line up with TRBD2. Germline assignment: CDR1 LNHDA and CDR2 SQIVND (reference sequence). The CDR3 covers 15 residues. V gave up 7 bases and J gave up 6 bases; unmatched junction bases: 11. The CDR3 spells CASTRRGLGGNEQFF. The CDR3 DNA reads as TGTGCCAGTACAAGAAGGGGACTAGGGGGCAATGAGCAGTTCTTC.